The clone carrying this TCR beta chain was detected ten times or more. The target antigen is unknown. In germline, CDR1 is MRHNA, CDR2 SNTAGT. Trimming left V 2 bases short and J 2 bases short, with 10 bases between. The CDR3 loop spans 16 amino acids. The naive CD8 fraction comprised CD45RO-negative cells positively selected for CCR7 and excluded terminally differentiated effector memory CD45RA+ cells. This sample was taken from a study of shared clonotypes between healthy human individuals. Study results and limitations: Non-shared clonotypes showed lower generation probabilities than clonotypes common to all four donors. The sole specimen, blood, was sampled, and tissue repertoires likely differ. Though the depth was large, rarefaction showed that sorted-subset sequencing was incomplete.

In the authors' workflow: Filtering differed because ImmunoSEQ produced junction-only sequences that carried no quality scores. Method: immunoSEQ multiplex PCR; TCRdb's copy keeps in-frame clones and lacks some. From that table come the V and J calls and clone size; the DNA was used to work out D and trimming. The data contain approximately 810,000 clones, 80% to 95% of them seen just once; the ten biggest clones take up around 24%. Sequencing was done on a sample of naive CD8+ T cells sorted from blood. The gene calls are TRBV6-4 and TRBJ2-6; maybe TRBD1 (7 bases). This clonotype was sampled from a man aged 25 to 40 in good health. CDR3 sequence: CASSDQGGAGANVLTF. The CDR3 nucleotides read TGTGCCAGCAGTGACCAGGGGGGCGCTGGGGCCAACGTCCTGACTTTC.